This T cell receptor beta chain was observed in a study of T cells in Graves' hyperthyroidism and ophthalmopathy. This clonotype was observed many times. TCR beta CDR3 regions were amplified from RNA. HTBI primers were used for first-round RT-PCR of the TCR CDR3. TCRdb re-analysed the multiplex PCR reads in MiXCR, keeping a single row per CDR3 protein. The data contain nearly 110,000 distinct CDR3 sequences, about 16% of them singletons. This receptor was taken from a woman between 45 and 60 years old with Graves' hyperthyroidism. Sequencing was done on a sample of blood.

Written as DNA, the CDR3 is TGCAGTGCTACAGAAGGGAGGGGGCTGTCTGGAAACACCATATATTTT. Residues: CSATEGRGLSGNTIYF. The rearrangement joins TRBV20-1 to TRBJ1-3; 7 bases align to TRBD1. The CDR3 has 16 residues. The trim removed 4 bases at V and 1 base at J, leaving 10 bases unmatched. The germline CDR1 and CDR2 sequences are DFQATT and SNEGSKA (reference sequence).